Below, 32 T cell receptor beta chains from the same sample are listed, as sequenced in a study of cytomegalovirus exposure and HLA in healthy donors (dated by TCRdb to the late 2010s). The protocol used for the library was the immunoSEQ multiplex PCR assay. For the multiplex PCR, a mixture combining 60 forward primers for TCR Vbeta segments and 13 reverse primers for TCR Jbeta segments was used. Drawn from immuneACCESS, this table holds only the in-frame rearrangements with V and J called that TCRdb kept. Clones are partly lost; checked studies trace under half to an unresolved V gene and leave the rest unexplained. The sample table lists some 120,000 clones, 50% to 70% of them with a count of one. Clones ranked in the top ten supply less than 9.5% of the sample. Sequenced sample: PBMCs. These receptors were collected from a middle-aged woman in good health and CMV-seropositive.

This clone has a handful of counts. The rearrangement joins TRBV11-3 to TRBJ2-5, with TRBD2 identical over 9 bases. The CDR3 is made up of 15 amino acids. V lost 3 bases, J lost 0 bases, and 2 bases stayed unmatched. Germline V CDR1 and CDR2: SGHNT, YENEEA. This CDR3 reads CASSLASGDQETQYF. CDR3 in DNA: TGTGCCAGCAGCTTGGCTAGCGGGGACCAAGAGACCCAGTACTTC.

This clone occurred a few times. The V gene is TRBV6-6, the J gene TRBJ1-1, with a possible D match to TRBD1 (6 bases). Germline V gene lookup returns CDR1 MNHNY and CDR2 SVGAGI (reference sequence). The CDR3 totals 16 residues. V was cut by 2 bases and J by 4 bases, with 17 bases left in between. The CDR3 loop is CASSYPGHRMTTEAFF. The CDR3 DNA follows: TGTGCCAGCAGTTACCCGGGACACCGGATGACCACTGAAGCTTTCTTT.

The V call is TRBV29-1, the J call TRBJ1-1; no firm D call. CDR3 length equals 11 residues. CDR1 SQVTM and CDR2 ANQGSEA come from the germline V gene. V was shortened by 5 bases and J by 1 base, with 5 bases between the two germline ends. The CDR3 spells CSVYWNTEAFF. The DNA for the CDR3 is TGCAGCGTTTACTGGAACACTGAAGCTTTCTTT.

This sequence joins TRBV6-5 and TRBJ2-7, with TRBD1 identical over 8 bases. This CDR3 spans 13 amino acids. V lost 6 bases, J lost 5 bases, and 6 bases stayed unmatched. CDR1 MNHEY and CDR2 SVGAGI come from the germline V gene. CDR3 bases: TGTGCCAGCAGCGGACAGGGTCGCGACGAGCAGTACTTC. This translates into CASSGQGRDEQYF.

The chain is built from TRBV6-5 and TRBJ2-7; TRBD1 aligns across 7 bases. Germline trimming cut 6 bases from V and 6 bases from J; bases unmatched to any gene: 5. This CDR3 has 12 residues. The germline CDR1 and CDR2 sequences are MNHEY and SVGAGI. CDR3: CASSSTGVEQYF. CDR3 coding DNA: TGTGCCAGCAGCTCCACAGGGGTCGAGCAGTACTTC.

The chain has TRBV27 and TRBJ2-7; 8 bases fit TRBD2. CDR3 length: 17 amino acids. Germline V gene data show CDR1 as MNHEY and CDR2 as SMNVEV (reference sequence). V trimming: 8 bases; J trimming: 2 bases; junction bases outside the gene matches: 17. For the CDR3, the DNA is TGTGCCAGCCCGCTAGCAGGGAGTAGCGGGGAGACCTACGAGCAGTACTTC. Protein product: CASPLAGSSGETYEQYF.

The V and J genes are TRBV7-8 and TRBJ2-7, with D possibly matching TRBD1 (5 bases). Germline CDR1 SGHVS, CDR2 FQNEAQ. The CDR3 extends over 17 amino acids. The V and J ends lost 2 bases and 1 base respectively, with 18 bases between them. The CDR3 protein is CASSLNTDNFLSYEQYF. CDR3 DNA sequence: TGTGCCAGCAGCTTAAACACGGACAACTTCCTATCCTACGAGCAGTACTTC.

CDR3 region: CASSAQGGAYEQYF. The CDR3 DNA sequence: TGTGCCAGCAGCGCTCAAGGGGGCGCCTACGAGCAGTACTTC. The V and J genes are TRBV5-4 and TRBJ2-5, with 7 bases identical to TRBD1. The tail of the sequence fits TRBJ2-7 better, so the J call may be wrong. Germline assignment: CDR1 SGHNT and CDR2 YYREEE (reference sequence). The CDR3 is 14 amino acids.

The rearrangement links TRBV7-8 to TRBJ2-7, with D perhaps TRBD2 (6 bases). This CDR3 has 15 amino acids. V dropped 5 bases and J dropped 9 bases, with 23 bases sitting between them. Looked up from germline, CDR1 is SGHVS and CDR2 is FQNEAQ. Written as DNA, the CDR3 is TGTGCCAGCAGCCTCGACCGGGGGACCGACGTCCGGCAGTACTTC. Protein: CASSLDRGTDVRQYF.

V usage is TRBV2 and J usage is TRBJ1-4; 9 bases are a match to TRBD1. CDR1 SNHLY and CDR2 FYNNEI come from the germline V gene. This CDR3 spans 15 amino acids. With 6 bases clipped from V and 2 bases from J, the junction kept 4 bases outside the gene matches. CDR3 amino acids: CASRTDRGTNEKLFF. The CDR3 nucleotides read TGTGCCAGCAGGACAGACAGGGGGACTAATGAAAAACTGTTTTTT.

This rearrangement joins TRBV7-2 to TRBJ2-7; 16 positions match TRBD2. V gave up 4 bases and J gave up 7 bases; unmatched junction bases: 10. The CDR3 has 17 residues. Germline V lookup: CDR1 SGHTA, CDR2 FQGNSA. The CDR3 sequence: CASSSQGTSGRAEEQYF. The CDR3 region has the DNA TGTGCCAGCAGCTCCCAGGGGACTAGCGGGAGGGCTGAAGAGCAGTACTTC.

This clone appeared once. The rearrangement joins TRBV10-3 to TRBJ1-5, with D maybe TRBD1 (5 bases). Trimming removed 8 bases at V and 4 bases at J, with 12 bases between. The CDR3 runs 13 residues. In germline, CDR1 is ENHRY, CDR2 SYGVKD. The CDR3 reads CAIGGTGNQPQHF. In DNA, the CDR3 is TGTGCCATCGGTGGGACGGGAAATCAGCCCCAGCATTTT.

This clone turned up a few times. V and J are TRBV15 and TRBJ1-5; 11 nucleotides agree with TRBD1. The germline V gene has CDR1 LNHNV and CDR2 YYDKDF (reference sequence). V shed 3 bases, J shed 6 bases, and the junction held 1 base outside the gene matches. CDR3 length equals 14 residues. The CDR3 DNA sequence: TGTGCCACCAGCAGCGGACAGGGGGCTCAGCCCCAGCATTTT. It yields the protein CATSSGQGAQPQHF. Variable domain in full (rest from reference TRBV15 and TRBJ1-5): DAMVIQNPRYQVTQFGKPVTLSCSQTLNHNVMYWYQQKSSQAPKLLFHYYDKDFNNEADTPDNFQSRRPNTSFCFLDIRSPGLGDTAMYLCATSSGQGAQPQHFGDGTRLSIL.

The chain uses TRBV7-8 and TRBJ1-5; TRBD1 might be the D (6 bases). V lost 2 bases to trimming and J lost 1 base, with 9 bases between them. Germline CDR1 is SGHVS and CDR2 is FQNEAQ. This CDR3 comprises 15 residues. Here the CDR3 DNA reads TGTGCCAGCAGCTTATACAGGGCGAGCAATCAGCCCCAGCATTTT. Translating gives CASSLYRASNQPQHF.

This clone was picked up one time. CDR3 in amino acids: CASSFLYEQYF. CDR3 nucleotide sequence: TGTGCCAGCAGCTTTCTCTACGAGCAGTACTTC. The V call is TRBV7-8, the J call TRBJ2-7; D unclear. The CDR3 totals 11 residues. The germline V gene has CDR1 SGHVS and CDR2 FQNEAQ. Trimming cost V 3 bases and J 3 bases, with 3 bases left between them. The whole variable domain, remainder taken from reference TRBV7-8 and TRBJ2-7, is GAGVSQSPRYKVAKRGQDVALRCDPISGHVSLFWYQQALGQGPEFLTYFQNEAQLDKSGLPSDRFFAERPEGSVSTLKIQRTQQEDSAVYLCASSFLYEQYFGPGTRLTVT.

The chain combines TRBV4-1 with TRBJ2-3, with 7 bases identical to TRBD1. J was trimmed by 2 bases and V by 4 bases; bases with no gene match: 3. This CDR3 contains 14 residues. Germline V lookup: CDR1 MGHRA, CDR2 YSYEKL. This CDR3 reads CASSPGQVTDTQYF. In DNA form, the CDR3 reads TGCGCCAGCAGCCCCGGACAGGTCACAGATACGCAGTATTTT.

This chain uses TRBV29-1 with TRBJ1-2, with 9 positions matching TRBD1. Germline CDR1 and CDR2: SQVTM and ANQGSEA. The CDR3 covers 14 residues. J lost 4 bases, V lost 4 bases, and 7 bases had no gene match. The CDR3 DNA reads TGCAGCGTTGCGGGGGTGGACAGGGGCTATGGCTACACCTTC. Translated: CSVAGVDRGYGYTF.

The chain has TRBV10-3 and TRBJ1-3, with D tentatively TRBD1 (5 bases). V lost 11 bases, J lost 4 bases, and 6 bases lay in between. The CDR3 contains 10 residues. The germline V gene has CDR1 ENHRY and CDR2 SYGVKD. CDR3 in DNA: TGTGCCTCAGGGGGAAACACCATATATTTT. Translated: CASGGNTIYF.

This chain connects TRBV29-1 to TRBJ2-1; 13 nucleotides line up with TRBD2. Germline V lookup: CDR1 SQVTM, CDR2 ANQGSEA. V trimming: 3 bases; J trimming: 3 bases; junction bases outside the gene matches: 14. The CDR3 extends over 19 amino acids. For the CDR3, the DNA is TGCAGCGTTGAGCCGCGGACTAGCGGGAGTCGAAGCTACTACAATGAGCAGTTCTTC. Translated, it gives CSVEPRTSGSRSYYNEQFF.

The chain carries TRBV29-1 and TRBJ2-1; TRBD2 might be the D (6 bases). CDR1 is SQVTM, CDR2 ANQGSEA, per germline. The CDR3 totals 10 residues. Trimming pared 7 bases from V and 5 bases from J, leaving 6 bases between. The CDR3 coding sequence is TGCAGCGGGGGGGACAATGAGCAGTTCTTC. It translates to CSGGDNEQFF.

This chain joins TRBV18 and TRBJ2-1, with 13 bases lining up with TRBD2. Trimming at V came to 8 bases and at J to 15 bases, leaving 13 bases not matched to a gene. Germline loops: CDR1 KGHSH, CDR2 LQKENI. The CDR3 spans 14 residues. The CDR3 nucleotides read TGTGCCAGCCAAGGACTAGCGGGAGCAACCTCCCCGTTCTTC. Its translation is CASQGLAGATSPFF.

The chain carries TRBV29-1 and TRBJ1-4; D is perhaps TRBD1 (5 bases). V lost 7 bases, J lost 0 bases, and 15 bases lay in between. The CDR3 covers 15 residues. Germline V gene sequence: CDR1 SQVTM, CDR2 ANQGSEA. The CDR3 spells CSAGEAGATNEKLFF. In DNA form, the CDR3 reads TGCAGCGCCGGGGAGGCGGGGGCAACTAATGAAAAACTGTTTTTT.

This clone was seen just once. This chain links TRBV27 with TRBJ2-1; TRBD2 matches at 13 bases. The CDR3 loop spans 15 amino acids. V dropped 6 bases and J dropped 9; count of bases not matched to a gene: 8. The germline gives CDR1 MNHEY, CDR2 SMNVEV (reference sequence). The CDR3 reads CASSQGLAGATEQFF. CDR3 DNA: TGTGCCAGCAGCCAAGGACTAGCGGGAGCCACTGAGCAGTTCTTC.

The chain links TRBV5-1 to TRBJ2-7, with D tentatively TRBD1 (8 bases). Germline V gene lookup returns CDR1 SGHRS and CDR2 YFSETQ. This CDR3 has 14 amino acids. The V end lost 4 bases, the J end lost 6 bases, and 17 bases lay between the germline ends. Here the CDR3 reads CASSARTGRAEQYF. As DNA, the CDR3 is TGCGCCAGCAGCGCCCGGACAGGGAGGGCCGAGCAGTACTTC.

This chain uses TRBV4-3 with TRBJ1-3; D not certain. Trimming took 1 base from V and 0 from J, leaving 13 bases between them. CDR3 size: 17 residues. Per germline, CDR1 LGHNA and CDR2 YSLEER. In DNA form, the CDR3 reads TGCGCCAGCAGCCAAGGTCCCCCGGGGAGCTCTGGAAACACCATATATTTT. This encodes CASSQGPPGSSGNTIYF.

This clone was counted a few times. The chain links TRBV19 to TRBJ2-1, with 9 nucleotides matching TRBD2. The germline V gene encodes CDR1 LNHDA and CDR2 SQIVND (reference sequence). V lost 3 bases, J lost 1 base, and 4 bases stayed unmatched. The CDR3 has 16 amino acids. The CDR3 spells CASSILAGKSYNEQFF. The CDR3 region has the DNA TGTGCCAGTAGTATCCTAGCGGGAAAGTCCTACAATGAGCAGTTCTTC.

The chain employs TRBV5-1 and TRBJ2-1, with 7 bases identical to TRBD2. V lost 4 bases to trimming and J lost 4 bases; unmatched junction nucleotides: 11. There are 16 residues in the CDR3. The germline gives CDR1 SGHRS, CDR2 YFSETQ. The DNA of the CDR3 is TGCGCCAGCAGCCTGGGACTATCGAGTTCATACAATGAGCAGTTCTTC. Translation: CASSLGLSSSYNEQFF.

This clone was seen a handful of times. V usage is TRBV19 and J usage is TRBJ2-1; maybe TRBD1 (6 bases). Between the trimmed V and J ends, which lost 2 bases and 4 bases, there was a span of 15 bases. The germline V gene has CDR1 LNHDA and CDR2 SQIVND (reference sequence). The CDR3 is 16 amino acids. The CDR3: CASSIRYREKYNEQFF. The CDR3 DNA follows: TGTGCCAGTAGTATAAGGTACAGGGAAAAATACAATGAGCAGTTCTTC. Complete variable domain (other parts from reference TRBV19 and TRBJ2-1): DGGITQSPKYLFRKEGQNVTLSCEQNLNHDAMYWYRQDPGQGLRLIYYSQIVNDFQKGDIAEGYSVSREKKESFPLTVTSAQKNPTAFYLCASSIRYREKYNEQFFGPGTRLTVL.

The chain is built from TRBV29-1 and TRBJ1-6; D is uncertain. V lost 4 bases, J lost 6 bases, and 10 bases lay in between. This CDR3 has 13 amino acids. CDR1 is SQVTM and CDR2 is ANQGSEA in the germline V gene. CDR3 region: CSVGLSPNSPLHF. The CDR3 nucleotides read TGCAGCGTTGGACTTTCCCCTAATTCACCCCTCCACTTT.

The chain links TRBV4-3 to TRBJ2-1; no reliable D call. Trimming cost V 1 base and J 6 bases, with 13 bases left between them. The CDR3 contains 15 residues. Germline V gene sequence: CDR1 LGHNA, CDR2 YSLEER. The CDR3 nucleotides are TGCGCCAGCAGCCAAGTGCCCCGAGATGGCAATGAGCAGTTCTTC. This encodes CASSQVPRDGNEQFF.

This chain links TRBV29-1 with TRBJ1-1; TRBD1 is a possible D gene (6 bases). The CDR3 loop spans 13 amino acids. V was clipped by 4 bases and J by 2 bases, with 11 bases between them. Germline V gene lookup returns CDR1 SQVTM and CDR2 ANQGSEA. CDR3 DNA sequence: TGCAGCGTTGTGCGGACAGAAAACACTGAAGCTTTCTTT. It translates to CSVVRTENTEAFF.

This clone was found once. The gene calls are TRBV5-1 and TRBJ2-1; 9 bases line up with TRBD2. The junction had 9 bases not matched to a gene; V was cut back by 4 bases and J by 7 bases. Per the germline V gene, CDR1 is SGHRS and CDR2 is YFSETQ. This CDR3 contains 15 residues. CDR3 residues: CASSTASGTINEQFF. Here the CDR3 DNA reads TGCGCCAGCAGCACGGCTAGCGGGACCATTAATGAGCAGTTCTTC. Full variable domain (remainder filled in from reference TRBV5-1 and TRBJ2-1): KAGVTQTPRYLIKTRGQQVTLSCSPISGHRSVSWYQQTPGQGLQFLFEYFSETQRNKGNFPGRFSGRQFSNSRSEMNVSTLELGDSALYLCASSTASGTINEQFFGPGTRLTVL.